The 15 T cell receptor beta chains listed next were all sequenced from one sample in a study of blood T cell repertoires in COVID-19. Only in-frame clones appear in the TCRdb table, and some are missing; sequencing was by immunoSEQ multiplex PCR. This sample yields about 230,000 clones, of which 70% to 90% are seen a single time; around 2.6% belongs to the top ten. Material: peripheral blood. All receptors derive from a woman between 70 and 85 years old with active or convalescent COVID-19.

In this sample, this clone turned up once. This chain joins TRBV6-5 and TRBJ2-1, with a weak D call TRBD2 (6 bases). Germline V gene lookup returns CDR1 MNHEY and CDR2 SVGAGI. The CDR3 runs to 15 residues. The ends were cut back, 1 base at V and 6 bases at J, with 13 bases in the middle. The CDR3: CASSYWASEVNEQFF. The DNA for the CDR3 is TGTGCCAGCAGTTACTGGGCTAGCGAGGTCAATGAGCAGTTCTTC.

The chain links TRBV19 to TRBJ2-1, with D unclear. V lost 9 bases to trimming and J lost 9 bases, with 9 bases between them. The CDR3 sequence is 10 residues long. Germline-derived CDR1 and CDR2 are LNHDA and SQIVND (reference sequence). CDR3 in DNA: TGTGCCAGCAGTTCGGGTGAGCAGTTCTTC. This encodes CASSSGEQFF.

The chain couples TRBV10-3 to TRBJ2-2, with unresolved D. V was shortened by 6 bases and J by 2 bases, with 7 bases between the two germline ends. CDR1 and CDR2 from the germline V gene are ENHRY and SYGVKD. This CDR3 is built from 13 residues. CDR3 DNA sequence: TGTGCCATCAGCCCGACTAACACCGGGGAGCTGTTTTTT. It codes for CAISPTNTGELFF.

This sequence joins TRBV6-1 and TRBJ2-7; 14 nucleotides match TRBD2. The V segment lost 1 base and the J segment 7 bases; nucleotides outside the gene matches: 12. The CDR3 length is 18 residues. The V gene's germline CDR1 is MNHNS and CDR2 SASEGT. This CDR3 reads CASSEVTPGLAGVGEQYF. DNA for the CDR3: TGTGCCAGCAGTGAAGTCACACCGGGACTAGCGGGAGTGGGGGAGCAGTACTTC.

V and J are TRBV6-5 and TRBJ1-1; the D gene is possibly TRBD1 (5 bases). The CDR3 loop spans 13 amino acids. Deletions cut 6 bases from V and 5 bases from J, with 13 bases between. From germline, CDR1 is MNHEY and CDR2 SVGAGI. DNA for the CDR3: TGTGCCAGCAGACGGGACGGGGGGACTGAAGCTTTCTTT. This translates into CASRRDGGTEAFF.

The chain employs TRBV27 and TRBJ2-2, with D possibly being TRBD1 (6 bases). The CDR3 sequence is 15 residues long. V was shortened by 6 bases and J by 7 bases, with 18 bases between the two germline ends. Per the germline V gene, CDR1 is MNHEY and CDR2 is SMNVEV (reference sequence). CDR3 sequence reads: CASSVLGGSVGELFF. The CDR3 DNA follows: TGTGCCAGCAGCGTACTAGGGGGTTCGGTCGGGGAGCTGTTTTTT.

This clone showed up just a few times. The rearrangement links TRBV7-9 to TRBJ1-4; 7 nucleotides align to TRBD1. The CDR3 spans 16 residues. V trimming: 6 bases; J trimming: 1 base; junction bases outside the gene matches: 8. In germline, CDR1 is SEHNR, CDR2 FQNEAQ (reference sequence). CDR3 amino acids: CASSQQGLRTNEKLFF. The DNA of the CDR3 is TGTGCCAGCAGTCAACAGGGGTTAAGAACTAATGAAAAACTGTTTTTT.

This rearrangement joins TRBV29-1 to TRBJ1-1, with D tentatively TRBD1 (5 bases). From germline, CDR1 is SQVTM and CDR2 ANQGSEA. The CDR3 is 13 amino acids. Trimming removed 4 bases from V and 3 bases from J, with 12 bases in between. The CDR3 protein is CSVARDAYTEAFF. CDR3 DNA: TGCAGCGTTGCGCGGGACGCTTACACTGAAGCTTTCTTT.

This chain connects TRBV4-1 to TRBJ1-5; TRBD1 is a possible D gene (5 bases). The CDR3 length is 15 residues. CDR1 and CDR2 (germline): MGHRA, YSYEKL. The V end was cut by 0 bases, the J end by 2 bases, with 8 bases between. The CDR3 region is CASSQEGGGNQPQHF. CDR3 nucleotides: TGCGCCAGCAGCCAAGAGGGGGGAGGCAATCAGCCCCAGCATTTT.

In this sample, this clone turned up once. As DNA, the CDR3 is TGTGCCAGCAGCTTAGGAATCAACTCTAACTATGGCTACACCTTC. Encoded protein: CASSLGINSNYGYTF. V is TRBV11-1 and J is TRBJ1-2; no firm D call. Looked up from germline, CDR1 is SGHAT and CDR2 is FQDESV (reference sequence). The CDR3 is 15 amino acids. Between the trimmed V and J ends, which lost 1 base and 0 bases, there was a span of 9 bases.

The chain has TRBV19 and TRBJ1-1; D may be TRBD1 (6 bases). The germline V gene encodes CDR1 LNHDA and CDR2 SQIVND (reference sequence). The ends were cut back, 7 bases at V and 0 bases at J, with 15 bases in the middle. The CDR3 is made up of 15 amino acids. For the CDR3, the DNA is TGTGCCAGTACCCCCGGGGGGGGCATGAACACTGAAGCTTTCTTT. This sequence encodes CASTPGGGMNTEAFF.

CDR3 amino acids: CASGSWGQGYGYTF. The CDR3 coding sequence is TGTGCCAGCGGATCGTGGGGGCAGGGTTACGGCTACACCTTC. This chain joins TRBV6-5 and TRBJ1-2; D perhaps matches TRBD1 (6 bases). CDR1 is MNHEY, CDR2 SVGAGI, per germline. The CDR3 runs to 14 residues. Trimming took off 8 bases at V and 8 bases at J, with 21 bases between the two ends.

The chain uses TRBV28 and TRBJ2-4; 8 bases are shared with TRBD1. This CDR3 has 13 amino acids. In germline, CDR1 is MDHEN, CDR2 SYDVKM. Unmatched junction bases numbered 4, after V lost 11 bases and J lost 1 base. The DNA for the CDR3 is TGTGCCGCCCGACAGGGGGCCAAAAACATTCAGTACTTC. It specifies CAARQGAKNIQYF.

The CDR3: CASSQLFTRAEIYNEQFF. Here the CDR3 DNA reads TGTGCCAGCAGCCAACTCTTCACTAGGGCGGAAATTTACAATGAGCAGTTCTTC. The J gene is TRBJ2-1, the V gene TRBV4-2; weak D call: TRBD2 (5 bases). The V end was cut by 2 bases, the J end by 4 bases, with 21 bases between. Germline CDR1 and CDR2: LGHNA and YNFKEQ. This CDR3 is built from 18 residues.

The CDR3 reads CASSQEGQRRVYGYTF. The CDR3, as DNA: TGTGCCAGCAGCCAAGAGGGACAGAGACGAGTCTATGGCTACACCTTC. This chain links TRBV3-1 (or the pseudogene TRBV3-2) with TRBJ1-2; TRBD1 matches 7 bases. This CDR3 comprises 16 residues. V shed 0 bases, J shed 4 bases, and the junction held 8 bases outside the gene matches. CDR1 and CDR2 (germline): LGHDT, YNNKEL (reference sequence).